This T cell receptor beta chain was recovered during a study of vaccination and CD4 T cells after COVID-19. Across the whole study: Collection of post-vaccine samples followed dose two by a median approximately 69 days, spanning a range of 14 to 241. A CEFX pool, an HIV-1 Nef pool, or else no peptide went into the control cultures.

Trimming removed 3 bases from V and 5 bases from J; junction bases left unmatched: 9. This CDR3 spans 15 amino acids. Germline V gene data show CDR1 as DFQATT and CDR2 as SNEGSKA (reference sequence). Specified time point: late sampling 161 to 241 days after vaccination in a few convalescent patients. As for treatment: approximately nine-day PBMC culture with coronavirus spike peptide pools or control peptides (ViraFEST assay). Cultured CD4+ T cells had their DNA profiled by the Oncomine TCR Beta short-read assay. TCRdb processed the PCR reads anew with MiXCR; each CDR3 protein has one entry. Of about 22,000 distinct CDR3 sequences detected, about 35% appear once; the ten largest clones hold around 8.6%. This clonotype was detected only a few times. Its antigen is not identified.

The chain combines TRBV20-1 with TRBJ2-7; 11 bases align to TRBD2. Sequencing was performed on CD4+ T cells from blood, cultured in vitro, taken about 7 months after SARS-CoV-2 vaccination. The receptor's source is a human donor who had recovered from COVID-19. The DNA for the CDR3 is TGCAGTGCTAGTGCCGGTACTAGCGGGAGTAACGAGCAGTACTTC. It translates to CSASAGTSGSNEQYF.